The 23 T cell receptor beta chains in this list originate from one sample, sequenced in a study of CD8+ T cells in alopecia areata. The treatment here: oral pan-JAK inhibitor, 5-10 mg twice daily. The sequencing template was cDNA reverse transcribed from extracted RNA. Only in-frame clones appear in the TCRdb table, and some are missing; sequencing was by immunoSEQ multiplex PCR. This sample has some 200,000 clones, with approximately 40% found just once. The input for sequencing was CD4+ T cells sorted from blood, taken around week 37, from a patient treated with tofacitinib. These receptors were taken from a human donor with alopecia areata.

This sequence joins TRBV7-9 and TRBJ1-1, with a possible D match to TRBD1 (6 bases). Germline V CDR1 and CDR2: SEHNR, FQNEAQ (reference sequence). The CDR3 has 16 amino acids. Trimming took 3 bases from V and 3 from J, leaving 17 bases between them. The CDR3 sequence: CASSFPRGKSDTEAFF. The CDR3 DNA sequence: TGTGCCAGCAGCTTTCCCAGGGGAAAGTCGGACACTGAAGCTTTCTTT.

This chain connects TRBV14 to TRBJ2-1; 10 bases fit TRBD2. Trimming cost V 1 base and J 10 bases; bases outside gene matches: 7. CDR1 is SGHDN and CDR2 is FVKESK in the germline V gene. The CDR3 totals 15 residues. The CDR3, as DNA: TGTGCCAGCAGCCAAGCGCTAGCGGGAGTATACGAGCAGTTCTTC. This gives the protein CASSQALAGVYEQFF. The full variable domain, its missing parts supplied by reference TRBV14 and TRBJ2-1, is EAGVTQFPSHSVIEKGQTVTLRCDPISGHDNLYWYRRVMGKEIKFLLHFVKESKQDESGMPNNRFLAERTGGTYSTLKVQPAELEDSGVYFCASSQALAGVYEQFFGPGTRLTVL.

This clone was found a few times. The chain couples TRBV29-1 to TRBJ1-2; D possibly corresponds to TRBD1 (5 bases). V lost 3 bases and J lost 4, with 15 bases in between. This CDR3 spans 14 amino acids. CDR1 is SQVTM and CDR2 is ANQGSEA in the germline V gene. CDR3 amino acids: CSVDLGDWGYGYTF. In nucleotides, the CDR3 is TGCAGCGTTGATCTAGGGGATTGGGGCTATGGCTACACCTTC.

The J gene is TRBJ2-1, the V gene TRBV15; 14 nucleotides agree with TRBD2. The CDR3 runs to 17 residues. V lost 5 bases and J lost 1; bases outside the gene matches: 4. From germline, CDR1 is LNHNV and CDR2 YYDKDF (reference sequence). The CDR3 protein is CATSPGLAGASYNEQFF. CDR3 nucleotides: TGTGCCACCAGCCCGGGACTAGCGGGAGCGTCCTACAATGAGCAGTTCTTC. Complete variable domain (other parts from reference TRBV15 and TRBJ2-1): DAMVIQNPRYQVTQFGKPVTLSCSQTLNHNVMYWYQQKSSQAPKLLFHYYDKDFNNEADTPDNFQSRRPNTSFCFLDIRSPGLGDTAMYLCATSPGLAGASYNEQFFGPGTRLTVL.

Only a few counts were recorded for this clone. The chain combines TRBV29-1 with TRBJ2-7; no definite D call. The CDR3 totals 12 residues. Germline-derived CDR1 and CDR2 are SQVTM and ANQGSEA. Trimming shortened V by 3 bases and J by 10 bases, and 16 bases separated the two germline ends. The CDR3 region is CSVEIRPQTQYF. The CDR3, as DNA: TGCAGCGTTGAGATCCGGCCCCAAACCCAGTACTTC.

In this sample, this clone turned up a few times. This chain's CDR3 is CASLAGGYETQYF. CDR3 coding DNA: TGTGCCAGCCTTGCAGGGGGTTACGAGACCCAGTACTTC. The chain joins TRBV25-1 to TRBJ2-5; TRBD1 matches at 7 bases. CDR3 length: 13 amino acids. The V gene's germline CDR1 is MGHDK and CDR2 SYGVNS. The junction had 8 bases not matched to a gene; V was cut back by 8 bases and J by 5 bases.

This clone has a single count. The chain links TRBV13 to TRBJ2-1, with 7 bases lining up with TRBD1. Germline V CDR1 and CDR2: PRHDT, FYEKMQ (reference sequence). V lost 7 bases, J lost 9 bases, and 12 bases stayed unmatched. The CDR3 is 14 residues long. The CDR3 DNA is TGTGCCAGCACCCCGACAGGGTCCCATGGTGAGCAGTTCTTC. This sequence encodes CASTPTGSHGEQFF.

The chain uses TRBV29-1 and TRBJ1-2; 7 positions agree with TRBD1. CDR1 is SQVTM, CDR2 ANQGSEA, per germline. Trimming removed 7 bases from V and 6 bases from J; junction bases left unmatched: 5. The CDR3 covers 11 residues. The DNA for the CDR3 is TGCAGCGCTCGACAGGGAGATGGCTACACCTTC. It is translated as CSARQGDGYTF.

This sequence joins TRBV28 and TRBJ2-5; no clear D gene. This CDR3 comprises 14 residues. Trimming cost V 3 bases and J 1 base, with 9 bases left between them. The germline V gene has CDR1 MDHEN and CDR2 SYDVKM. The CDR3 region has the DNA TGTGCCAGCAGTTTTCAGTATTCCCAAGAGACCCAGTACTTC. Translation gives CASSFQYSQETQYF.

This clone was seen a handful of times. J is TRBJ1-2 and V is TRBV7-2; 9 bases line up with TRBD1. J lost 8 bases, V lost 5 bases, and 3 bases had no gene match. The CDR3 is 12 residues long. Germline V gene sequence: CDR1 SGHTA, CDR2 FQGNSA. DNA for the CDR3: TGTGCCAGCAGCATCGGACAGGGGGGCTACACCTTC. It specifies CASSIGQGGYTF.

This clone was counted only a few times. CDR3 sequence (DNA): TGCGCCAGCAGCCTCGGGACAGGGGGCGCGGTCGGAGAGACCCAGTACTTC. Translation: CASSLGTGGAVGETQYF. The chain recombines TRBV4-1 with TRBJ2-5; 12 bases match TRBD1. There are 17 residues in the CDR3. After removal of 4 bases from V and 4 bases from J, the junction contained 10 bases not matched to a gene. Germline CDR1 is MGHRA and CDR2 is YSYEKL.

The V and J genes are TRBV30 and TRBJ1-4; no clear D gene. The ends were cut back, 7 bases at V and 6 bases at J, with 12 bases in the middle. Germline V gene lookup returns CDR1 GTSNPN and CDR2 SVGIG (reference sequence). The CDR3 is 12 residues long. The DNA of the CDR3 is TGTGCCTCCCTACCCGCGGATGAAAAACTGTTTTTT. Translating gives CASLPADEKLFF.

The V call is TRBV6-1, the J call TRBJ2-1, with D tentatively TRBD2 (5 bases). Germline CDR1 reads MNHNS; CDR2 reads SASEGT. The V end lost 7 bases, the J end lost 3 bases, and 10 bases lay between the germline ends. The CDR3 consists of 13 residues. The CDR3 protein is CASNREGYNEQFF. CDR3 sequence (DNA): TGTGCCAGCAACCGAGAGGGCTACAATGAGCAGTTCTTC.

The rearrangement uses TRBV30 and TRBJ1-1, with a weak D call TRBD1 (5 bases). Germline V gene data show CDR1 as GTSNPN and CDR2 as SVGIG (reference sequence). The CDR3 contains 13 residues. Trimming took off 2 bases at V and 3 bases at J, with 10 bases between the two ends. DNA of the CDR3: TGTGCCTGGAGTTACGGGGGGGACACTGAAGCTTTCTTT. It encodes CAWSYGGDTEAFF.

This chain connects TRBV11-2 to TRBJ2-1, with TRBD2 matching over 10 bases. Germline CDR1 SGHAT, CDR2 FQNNGV. Trimming took 5 bases from V and 6 from J; bases not matched to a gene: 4. The CDR3 is 14 residues long. The CDR3 region has the DNA TGTGCCAGCAGCCAAAGCGGGAGGGCCAATGAGCAGTTCTTC. Residues: CASSQSGRANEQFF.

This clone has ten or more counts. The chain carries TRBV4-1 and TRBJ2-1; D is possibly TRBD2 (6 bases). This CDR3 region has 16 residues. CDR1 is MGHRA, CDR2 YSYEKL, per germline. V was clipped by 4 bases and J by 7 bases, with 20 bases between them. Here the CDR3 reads CASSREGTSLVNEQFF. CDR3 in DNA: TGCGCCAGCAGCCGAGAGGGGACTTCACTGGTAAATGAGCAGTTCTTC.

J is TRBJ2-5 and V is TRBV9; 7 positions agree with TRBD2. From germline, CDR1 is SGDLS and CDR2 YYNGEE. J was trimmed by 4 bases and V by 5 bases; bases with no gene match: 5. The CDR3 is made up of 13 amino acids. CDR3 coding DNA: TGTGCCAGCAGTGGCAGGGAGGGAGAGACCCAGTACTTC. This sequence encodes CASSGREGETQYF. Variable domain in full (rest from reference TRBV9 and TRBJ2-5): DSGVTQTPKHLITATGQRVTLRCSPRSGDLSVYWYQQSLDQGLQFLIQYYNGEERAKGNILERFSAQQFPDLHSELNLSSLELGDSALYFCASSGREGETQYFGPGTRLLVL.

The table lists this clone with a few counts. The rearrangement joins TRBV30 to TRBJ1-2; TRBD1 agrees at 7 bases. This CDR3 has 14 residues. The germline gives CDR1 GTSNPN, CDR2 SVGIG (reference sequence). The V gene end was trimmed by 2 bases and the J gene end by 2 bases; junction bases not matched to a gene: 5. The CDR3 sequence: CAWSKGGSNYGYTF. The CDR3 nucleotides are TGTGCCTGGAGTAAAGGGGGCTCGAACTATGGCTACACCTTC.

The V call is TRBV5-4, the J call TRBJ2-7; the D gene is possibly TRBD1 (6 bases). The CDR3 sequence is 12 residues long. The V and J ends lost 4 bases and 5 bases respectively, with 10 bases between them. Germline V CDR1 and CDR2: SGHNT, YYREEE (reference sequence). The CDR3 region has the DNA TGTGCCAGCAGCCGACAGGAAAACGAGCAGTACTTC. This translates into CASSRQENEQYF.

This clone has a handful of counts. This chain connects TRBV27 to TRBJ2-4; D is perhaps TRBD1 (6 bases). The CDR3 is 15 residues long. Germline values: CDR1 MNHEY, CDR2 SMNVEV (reference sequence). V shed 6 bases and J shed 0 bases, with 12 bases lying between them. Here the CDR3 reads CASSPTGIAKNIQYF. The CDR3 region has the DNA TGTGCCAGCAGCCCGACAGGTATAGCCAAAAACATTCAGTACTTC.

This clone was counted between two and nine times. This chain links TRBV29-1 with TRBJ2-5; D ambiguous. The CDR3 runs 11 residues. CDR1 is SQVTM, CDR2 ANQGSEA, per germline. Trimming pared 3 bases from V and 7 bases from J, leaving 9 bases between. The CDR3 bases are TGCAGCGTTGAGGTTGCAGGGACCCAGTACTTC. It codes for CSVEVAGTQYF.

This clone was seen only a few times. In DNA, the CDR3 is TGTGCCAGCAGCCAGACAGGGGGCAATGGCTACACCTTC. It yields the protein CASSQTGGNGYTF. The rearrangement joins TRBV4-2 to TRBJ1-2; 10 bases align to TRBD1. CDR1 is LGHNA and CDR2 is YNFKEQ in the germline V gene. V lost 3 bases and J lost 6; bases outside the gene matches: 1. This CDR3 spans 13 amino acids.

This rearrangement joins TRBV9 to TRBJ2-3; D possibly corresponds to TRBD2 (6 bases). Germline assignment: CDR1 SGDLS and CDR2 YYNGEE. Trimming cost V 4 bases and J 5 bases, with 8 bases left between them. This CDR3 is built from 12 residues. Here the CDR3 reads CASSFGGDTQYF. The CDR3, as DNA: TGTGCCAGCAGCTTCGGGGGAGATACGCAGTATTTT.